This T cell receptor beta chain is drawn from a study of blood T cell repertoires in COVID-19. Germline V gives CDR1 MNHEY, CDR2 SVGAGI. Trimming took off 2 bases at V and 5 bases at J, with 19 bases between the two ends. This CDR3 is 16 amino acids long. In the source study's methods: Nucleated cell number was recorded as an estimate derived from reference gene primer amplification. Sequencing used immunoSEQ multiplex PCR; TCRdb keeps in-frame clones, though not all of them. V and J calls and clone size are copied from that table; D and trimming were computed from the DNA. Here the sample spans around 200,000 clones, roughly 89% being singletons.

This chain joins TRBV6-5 and TRBJ2-7, with D tentatively TRBD2 (6 bases). This sequence originates from a man aged 40-49 years with acute or convalescent COVID-19. The sequencing input was peripheral blood. CDR3 loop: CASSYGHQEGFHEQYF. CDR3 bases: TGTGCCAGCAGTTACGGGCACCAGGAGGGGTTCCACGAGCAGTACTTC.